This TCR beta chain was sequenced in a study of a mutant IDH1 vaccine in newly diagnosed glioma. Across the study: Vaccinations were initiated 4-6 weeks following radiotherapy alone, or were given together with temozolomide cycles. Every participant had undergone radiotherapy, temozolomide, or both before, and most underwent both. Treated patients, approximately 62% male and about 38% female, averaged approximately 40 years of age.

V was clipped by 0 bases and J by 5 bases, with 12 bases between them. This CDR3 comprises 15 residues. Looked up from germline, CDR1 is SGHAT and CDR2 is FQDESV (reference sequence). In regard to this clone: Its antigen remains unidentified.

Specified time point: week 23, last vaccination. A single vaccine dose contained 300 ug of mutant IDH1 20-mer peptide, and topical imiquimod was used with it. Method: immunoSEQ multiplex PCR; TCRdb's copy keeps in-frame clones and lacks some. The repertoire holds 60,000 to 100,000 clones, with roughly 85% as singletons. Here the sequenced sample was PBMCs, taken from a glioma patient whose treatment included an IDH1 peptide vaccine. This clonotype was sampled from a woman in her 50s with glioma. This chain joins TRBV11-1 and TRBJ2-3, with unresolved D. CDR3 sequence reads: CASSLAPQAKDTQYF. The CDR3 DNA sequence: TGTGCCAGCAGCTTAGCGCCCCAAGCCAAAGATACGCAGTATTTT.